This T cell receptor (beta chain) was identified in a study of breast tumors, draining lymph nodes, adjacent tissues. In the case of this clonotype: Its antigen is not identified.

General study points: Compared with lymph nodes, tumors were less diverse; compared with nontumor tissue, more. Luminal-like breast cancer showed significantly greater tumor-nontumor repertoire similarity than basal-like breast cancer did.

The lymph nodes were axillary draining lymph nodes from breast cancer patients. Germline CDR1 reads DFQATT; CDR2 reads SNEGSKA (reference sequence). The length of the CDR3 is 10 residues. TCRdb re-called the multiplex PCR reads through MiXCR, storing one row per CDR3 protein. The sample carries 190,000 or so distinct CDR3 sequences, 31% recorded once. The clonotype was recovered from a female donor with breast cancer. Some clones in this sample may be carry-over from other donors' samples. The genes are TRBV20-1 and TRBJ1-1; maybe TRBD1 (5 bases). Sequenced sample: axillary lymph node tissue. The CDR3 nucleotides read TGCAGATCTGGGGGAACTGAAGCTTTCTTT. Translation: CRSGGTEAFF.